These 27 T cell receptor beta chains came from one sample sequenced in a study of T cell responses to AZD1222 COVID-19 vaccine. Only in-frame clones appear in the TCRdb table, and some are missing; sequencing was by immunoSEQ multiplex PCR. The sample includes around 140,000 clones, around 92% seen only once; the top ten take more than 10%. Sequencing was performed on peripheral blood, taken after recovery from COVID-19. These receptors were taken from an adult who had recovered from COVID-19.

This chain connects TRBV7-8 to TRBJ1-3; no reliable D call. The CDR3 contains 15 residues. Germline V CDR1 and CDR2: SGHVS, FQNEAQ. With 1 base removed from V and 1 base from J, the gap between germline ends came to 8 bases. The CDR3 sequence is CASSLDRLSGNTIYF. CDR3 in DNA: TGTGCCAGCAGCTTAGACAGACTTTCTGGAAACACCATATATTTT.

This chain connects TRBV28 to TRBJ1-1; no firm D call. Per the germline V gene, CDR1 is MDHEN and CDR2 is SYDVKM. The V end lost 6 bases, the J end lost 4 bases, and 9 bases lay between the germline ends. The CDR3 totals 12 residues. The CDR3 here is CASRRWSTEAFF. The CDR3 DNA reads as TGTGCCAGCAGGAGATGGAGCACTGAAGCTTTCTTT.

This chain links TRBV4-2 with TRBJ2-2; maybe TRBD1 (7 bases). The CDR3 loop spans 17 amino acids. Germline V lookup: CDR1 LGHNA, CDR2 YNFKEQ. Trimming pared 2 bases from V and 0 bases from J, leaving 13 bases between. The chain's CDR3 is CASSQPGRGANTGELFF. CDR3 coding DNA: TGTGCCAGCAGCCAACCTGGCAGGGGGGCGAACACCGGGGAGCTGTTTTTT.

The V and J genes are TRBV11-2 and TRBJ1-1, with D perhaps matching TRBD1 (5 bases). This CDR3 spans 18 amino acids. Trimming left V 1 base short and J 5 bases short, with 23 bases between. Per the germline V gene, CDR1 is SGHAT and CDR2 is FQNNGV. The CDR3 sequence is CASSLVNRRAGIDTEAFF. The DNA of the CDR3 is TGTGCCAGCAGCTTAGTCAATAGAAGGGCAGGGATAGATACTGAAGCTTTCTTT.

The rearrangement uses TRBV5-1 and TRBJ2-2; no clear D. Germline CDR1 is SGHRS and CDR2 is YFSETQ. The length of the CDR3 is 14 residues. The ends were cut back, 5 bases at V and 0 bases at J, with 8 bases in the middle. In nucleotides, the CDR3 is TGCGCCAGCAGTGAAATCTCGAACACCGGGGAGCTGTTTTTT. It codes for CASSEISNTGELFF.

The chain has TRBV27 and TRBJ2-7; 12 positions match TRBD2. The ends lost 5 bases at V and 4 bases at J; junction bases unmatched: 6. The CDR3 totals 15 residues. Germline loops: CDR1 MNHEY, CDR2 SMNVEV (reference sequence). Here the CDR3 DNA reads TGTGCCAGCAGTGGGCTAGCGGGAGGGCCTTACGAGCAGTACTTC. This encodes CASSGLAGGPYEQYF.

The chain links TRBV7-2 to TRBJ2-7; unclear D gene. This CDR3 is built from 13 residues. Trimming cost V 5 bases and J 5 bases, with 13 bases left between them. Germline assignment: CDR1 SGHTA and CDR2 FQGNSA. As DNA, the CDR3 is TGTGCCAGCAGCCCGGCAAGGGTCCACGAGCAGTACTTC. Protein: CASSPARVHEQYF.

The chain has TRBV11-2 and TRBJ2-7; 8 nucleotides agree with TRBD1. V lost 5 bases to trimming and J lost 1 base; unmatched junction nucleotides: 7. Germline loops: CDR1 SGHAT, CDR2 FQNNGV. The CDR3 extends over 15 amino acids. CDR3 loop: CASSPQDRGSYEQYF. The CDR3 DNA reads as TGTGCCAGCAGCCCCCAAGACAGGGGATCCTACGAGCAGTACTTC.

This clone was seen a single time. This rearrangement joins TRBV27 to TRBJ2-7, with D perhaps TRBD2 (5 bases). The length of the CDR3 is 17 residues. Germline V CDR1 and CDR2: MNHEY, SMNVEV (reference sequence). V was pared by 5 bases and J by 0 bases, with 20 bases between. The CDR3, as DNA: TGTGCCAGCAGTCCCGTTTCACGGGAAGATAACTCCTACGAGCAGTACTTC. As protein: CASSPVSREDNSYEQYF.

This chain uses TRBV7-3 with TRBJ1-2; no definite D call. This CDR3 has 16 residues. Germline CDR1 reads SGHTA; CDR2 reads FQGTGA. The V gene lost 0 bases and the J gene lost 1 base, with 12 bases spanning the gap. The CDR3: CASSLTQWTYNYGYTF. The CDR3 DNA is TGTGCCAGCAGCTTAACACAATGGACGTATAACTATGGCTACACCTTC.

This chain links TRBV3-1 (or the pseudogene TRBV3-2) with TRBJ2-7; D is uncertain. The V end was cut by 1 base, the J end by 0 bases, with 7 bases between. The germline V gene has CDR1 LGHDT and CDR2 YNNKEL (reference sequence). The CDR3 contains 14 residues. The CDR3 region is CASSQAIISYEQYF. CDR3 sequence (DNA): TGTGCCAGCAGCCAAGCAATTATCTCCTACGAGCAGTACTTC.

V gene TRBV5-1 combines with J gene TRBJ2-3; 9 positions agree with TRBD2. The CDR3 loop spans 19 amino acids. With V trimmed by 6 bases and J by 1 base, 18 bases remained unmatched. Looked up from germline, CDR1 is SGHRS and CDR2 is YFSETQ. Here the CDR3 reads CASIHSRLAEGRGTDTQYF. CDR3 nucleotide sequence: TGCGCCAGCATCCACTCCAGACTAGCGGAGGGGAGGGGCACAGATACGCAGTATTTT.

The V gene is TRBV3-1 (or the pseudogene TRBV3-2), the J gene TRBJ1-1; weak D call: TRBD1 (6 bases). The CDR3 sequence is 16 residues long. In germline, CDR1 is LGHDT, CDR2 YNNKEL (reference sequence). Deletions cut 1 base from V and 6 bases from J, with 18 bases between. In nucleotides, the CDR3 is TGTGCCAGCAGCCAAGTCGGAGGAGGGGGAAGTGCTGAAGCTTTCTTT. Translated: CASSQVGGGGSAEAFF.

The CDR3 region has the DNA TGTGCCAGCGTGACGGACCTAGCGGGAACCCCCGAGCAGTACTTC. It is translated as CASVTDLAGTPEQYF. The J gene is TRBJ2-7, the V gene TRBV6-6; 9 bases line up with TRBD2. In germline, CDR1 is MNHNY, CDR2 SVGAGI (reference sequence). V dropped 8 bases and J dropped 6; count of bases not matched to a gene: 14. This CDR3 has 15 amino acids.

V usage is TRBV4-1 and J usage is TRBJ2-1; either TRBD1 or TRBD2 may fit D (7 bases each). Germline V gene lookup returns CDR1 MGHRA and CDR2 YSYEKL. CDR3 length: 14 residues. Trimming took off 0 bases at V and 10 bases at J, with 13 bases between the two ends. The CDR3 protein is CASSQDGGGGEQFF. The CDR3 region has the DNA TGCGCCAGCAGCCAAGATGGGGGAGGGGGCGAGCAGTTCTTC.

The gene calls are TRBV16 and TRBJ1-1; no definite D call. V gave up 0 bases and J gave up 2 bases, with 4 bases separating them. There are 13 residues in the CDR3. Germline CDR1 is KGHSY and CDR2 is FQNENV. In DNA, the CDR3 is TGTGCCAGCAGCCAATCGAGAAACACTGAAGCTTTCTTT. Its protein product is CASSQSRNTEAFF.

The chain links TRBV14 to TRBJ2-3, with D possibly being TRBD1 (5 bases). Trimming left V 3 bases short and J 0 bases short, with 7 bases between. Per germline, CDR1 SGHDN and CDR2 FVKESK. This CDR3 is 14 amino acids long. The CDR3 protein is CASSQTVSTDTQYF. In DNA, the CDR3 is TGTGCCAGCAGCCAGACAGTTAGCACAGATACGCAGTATTTT.

The chain employs TRBV4-1 and TRBJ1-5; 7 nucleotides match TRBD1. After removal of 2 bases from V and 4 bases from J, the junction contained 5 bases not matched to a gene. The CDR3 totals 15 residues. Germline CDR1 MGHRA, CDR2 YSYEKL. The CDR3 is CASSQLPGQNQPQHF. CDR3 sequence (DNA): TGCGCCAGCAGCCAACTTCCGGGACAGAATCAGCCCCAGCATTTT.

This chain links TRBV28 with TRBJ1-1, with unresolved D. Germline values: CDR1 MDHEN, CDR2 SYDVKM. The V gene lost 2 bases and the J gene lost 6 bases, with 16 bases spanning the gap. The CDR3 spans 15 residues. In DNA, the CDR3 is TGTGCCAGCAGTTTAGGGGTCCTCAGAAGGGCTGAAGCTTTCTTT. Translating gives CASSLGVLRRAEAFF.

The chain joins TRBV28 to TRBJ1-1; 7 bases match TRBD1. Germline lookup yields CDR1 MDHEN and CDR2 SYDVKM. Germline trimming cut 6 bases from V and 5 bases from J; bases unmatched to any gene: 9. The CDR3 length is 14 residues. The CDR3 here is CASRLRQGGTEAFF. In DNA form, the CDR3 reads TGTGCCAGCAGGCTAAGACAGGGAGGGACTGAAGCTTTCTTT.

This sequence joins TRBV6-5 and TRBJ2-2, with TRBD2 identical over 10 bases. There are 16 residues in the CDR3. V lost 3 bases to trimming and J lost 7 bases; unmatched junction nucleotides: 8. Germline V gene data show CDR1 as MNHEY and CDR2 as SVGAGI. As DNA, the CDR3 is TGTGCCAGCAGTTATTATCCTAGCGGGAGTGGCGGGGAGCTGTTTTTT. It specifies CASSYYPSGSGGELFF.

The rearrangement joins TRBV14 to TRBJ1-1; a possible D gene is TRBD1 (6 bases). The CDR3 covers 13 residues. The V gene's germline CDR1 is SGHDN and CDR2 FVKESK. Trimming shortened V by 4 bases and J by 7 bases, and 13 bases separated the two germline ends. Here the CDR3 DNA reads TGTGCCAGCAGCCCCGGACAGAGGGGTGAAGCTTTCTTT. Translation gives CASSPGQRGEAFF.

The chain recombines TRBV5-4 with TRBJ2-1; 11 bases line up with TRBD2. The CDR3 has 18 residues. In germline, CDR1 is SGHNT, CDR2 YYREEE (reference sequence). V lost 2 bases to trimming and J lost 0 bases; unmatched junction nucleotides: 7. In nucleotides, the CDR3 is TGTGCCAGCAGCTTTGGTACTAGCGGGAGATCCTCCTACAATGAGCAGTTCTTC. Translated, it gives CASSFGTSGRSSYNEQFF.

This sequence joins TRBV19 and TRBJ1-2, with TRBD1 identical over 10 bases. J gave up 4 bases and V 5 bases, and 7 bases lay outside the gene matches. The CDR3 is 15 residues long. Per germline, CDR1 LNHDA and CDR2 SQIVND (reference sequence). CDR3 sequence: CASSLPGQGTYGYTF. CDR3 nucleotides: TGTGCCAGTAGTCTACCGGGACAGGGGACCTATGGCTACACCTTC.

This sequence joins TRBV19 and TRBJ1-1; a weak D match, TRBD1 (5 bases). The CDR3 consists of 15 residues. The V end lost 6 bases, the J end lost 1 base, and 15 bases lay between the germline ends. The germline V gene has CDR1 LNHDA and CDR2 SQIVND (reference sequence). CDR3 bases: TGTGCCAGTAGCACCCTTGGGGGAGGGAACACTGAAGCTTTCTTT. Protein sequence: CASSTLGGGNTEAFF.

As to this clone: The junction and the germline gene differ at one end; a read error may be behind it. The chain is built from TRBV4-1 and TRBJ2-7; D possibly corresponds to TRBD1 (6 bases). Looked up from germline, CDR1 is MGHRA and CDR2 is YSYEKL. This CDR3 comprises 15 residues. For the CDR3, the DNA is TGCGCCAGCAGCCAGACCAGGGGAACCTCCGACGAGCAGTACTTC. Protein sequence: CASSQTRGTSDEQYF.

The rearrangement links TRBV9 to TRBJ2-2; D perhaps matches TRBD1 (5 bases). The CDR3 contains 16 residues. Deletions cut 0 bases from V and 6 bases from J, with 15 bases between. Germline values: CDR1 SGDLS, CDR2 YYNGEE. CDR3 sequence reads: CASSVGGRPRAGELFF. The CDR3 DNA is TGTGCCAGCAGCGTAGGGGGCCGCCCTCGGGCCGGGGAGCTGTTTTTT.